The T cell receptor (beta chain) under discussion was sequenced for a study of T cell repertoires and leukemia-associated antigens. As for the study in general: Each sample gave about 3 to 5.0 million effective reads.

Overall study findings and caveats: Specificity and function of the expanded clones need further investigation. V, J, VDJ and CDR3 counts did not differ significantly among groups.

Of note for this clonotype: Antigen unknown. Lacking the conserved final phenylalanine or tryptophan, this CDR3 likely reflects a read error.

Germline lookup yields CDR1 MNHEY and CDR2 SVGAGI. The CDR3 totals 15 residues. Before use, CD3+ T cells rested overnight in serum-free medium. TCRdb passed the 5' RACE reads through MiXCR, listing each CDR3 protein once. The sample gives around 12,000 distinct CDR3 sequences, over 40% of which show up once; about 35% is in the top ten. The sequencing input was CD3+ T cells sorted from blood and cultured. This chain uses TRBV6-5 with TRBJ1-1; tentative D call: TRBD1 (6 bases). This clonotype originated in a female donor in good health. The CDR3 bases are TGTGCCAGCAGTTTAAACAGGGACCTCAACACTGGAGCTTTCTTG. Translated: CASSLNRDLNTGAFL.